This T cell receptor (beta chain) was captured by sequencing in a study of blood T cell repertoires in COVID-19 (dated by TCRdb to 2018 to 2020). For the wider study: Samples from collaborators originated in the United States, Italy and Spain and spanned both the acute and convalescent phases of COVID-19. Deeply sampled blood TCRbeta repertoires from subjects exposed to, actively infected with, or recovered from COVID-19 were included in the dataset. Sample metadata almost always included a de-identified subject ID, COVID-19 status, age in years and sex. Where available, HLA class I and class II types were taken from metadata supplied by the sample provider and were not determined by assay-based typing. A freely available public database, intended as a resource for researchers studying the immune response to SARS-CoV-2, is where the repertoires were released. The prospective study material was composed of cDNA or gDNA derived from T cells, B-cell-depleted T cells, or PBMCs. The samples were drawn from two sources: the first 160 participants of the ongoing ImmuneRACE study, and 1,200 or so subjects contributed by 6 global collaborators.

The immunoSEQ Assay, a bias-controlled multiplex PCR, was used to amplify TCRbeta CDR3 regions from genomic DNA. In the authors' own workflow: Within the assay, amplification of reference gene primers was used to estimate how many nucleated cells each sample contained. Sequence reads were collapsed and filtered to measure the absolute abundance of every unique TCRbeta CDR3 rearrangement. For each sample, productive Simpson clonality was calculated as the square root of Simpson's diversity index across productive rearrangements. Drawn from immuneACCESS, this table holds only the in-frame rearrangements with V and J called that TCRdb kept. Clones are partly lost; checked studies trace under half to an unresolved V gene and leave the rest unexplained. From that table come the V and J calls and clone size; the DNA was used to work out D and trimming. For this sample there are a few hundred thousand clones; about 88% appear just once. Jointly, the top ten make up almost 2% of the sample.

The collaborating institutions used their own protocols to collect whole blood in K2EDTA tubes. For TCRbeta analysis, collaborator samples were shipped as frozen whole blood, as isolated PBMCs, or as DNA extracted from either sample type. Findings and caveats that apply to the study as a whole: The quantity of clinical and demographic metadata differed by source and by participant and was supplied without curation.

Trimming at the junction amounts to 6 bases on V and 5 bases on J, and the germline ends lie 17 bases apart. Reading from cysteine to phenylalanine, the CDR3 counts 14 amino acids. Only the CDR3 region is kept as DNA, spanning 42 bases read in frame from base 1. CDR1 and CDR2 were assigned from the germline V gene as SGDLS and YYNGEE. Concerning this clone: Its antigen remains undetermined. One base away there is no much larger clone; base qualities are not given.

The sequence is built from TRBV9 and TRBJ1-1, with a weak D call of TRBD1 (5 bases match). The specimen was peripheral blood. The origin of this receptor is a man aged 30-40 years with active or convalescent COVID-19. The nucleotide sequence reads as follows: TGTGCCAGCACCCCCGAGTGGGGGGGAACTGAAGCTTTCTTT. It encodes CASTPEWGGTEAFF.